Listed below are T cell receptor beta chains from one sample, sequenced in a study of blood T cells in healthy people across ages. MiXCR was run by TCRdb on the 5' RACE reads, yielding one entry per CDR3 protein. Among hundreds of thousands of distinct CDR3 sequences, 58% were seen once, and the ten largest hold roughly 34%. Sequencing input: blood. The receptors were gathered from a man aged 55 to 70 in good health. The CDR3 runs from the conserved cysteine through the conserved F or W. D genes are given only for firm matches. Where a row states a size, it is once, few, many or the class of an expanded clone; other rows omit it.

v_gene: TRBV29-1; abundance: .; j_gene: TRBJ1-5; d_gene: .; CDR3aa: CSVATGTLDQPQHF; CDR3nt: TGCAGCGTGGCAACCGGGACCCTGGATCAGCCCCAGCATTTT
v_gene: TRBV27; abundance: .; j_gene: TRBJ2-7; d_gene: TRBD1; CDR3aa: CASSTYRGVYEQYF; CDR3nt: TGTGCCAGCAGTACTTACAGGGGTGTCTACGAGCAGTACTTC
v_gene: TRBV3-1; abundance: once; j_gene: TRBJ2-3; d_gene: .; CDR3aa: CASSREHFDTQYF; CDR3nt: TGTGCCAGCAGCAGGGAGCATTTTGATACGCAGTATTTT
v_gene: TRBV20-1; abundance: .; j_gene: TRBJ1-1; d_gene: .; CDR3aa: CSADENTEAFF; CDR3nt: TGCAGTGCAGACGAGAACACTGAAGCTTTCTTT
v_gene: TRBV4-2; abundance: few; j_gene: TRBJ2-1; d_gene: .; CDR3aa: CASSQVLDNEQFF; CDR3nt: TGTGCCAGCAGCCAAGTCCTGGACAATGAGCAGTTCTTC
v_gene: TRBV4-2; abundance: many; j_gene: TRBJ2-5; d_gene: TRBD2; CDR3aa: CASSQDRSTSGEGETQYF; CDR3nt: TGTGCCAGCAGCCAAGACAGGTCTACTAGCGGCGAGGGGGAGACCCAGTACTTC
v_gene: TRBV12-3/TRBV12-4; abundance: .; j_gene: TRBJ1-4; d_gene: TRBD1; CDR3aa: CASSSSPGGSVEKLFF; CDR3nt: TGTGCCAGCAGTTCATCCCCAGGGGGCTCTGTTGAAAAACTGTTTTTT
v_gene: TRBV5-1; abundance: once; j_gene: TRBJ1-1; d_gene: .; CDR3aa: CASSLGWSGRRAEAFF; CDR3nt: TGCGCCAGCAGCTTGGGTTGGTCGGGGCGAAGGGCTGAAGCTTTCTTT
v_gene: TRBV5-1; abundance: .; j_gene: TRBJ2-5; d_gene: TRBD2; CDR3aa: CASSLKRGGVETQYF; CDR3nt: TGCGCCAGCAGCTTGAAGCGGGGGGGCGTGGAGACCCAGTACTTC
v_gene: TRBV28; abundance: .; j_gene: TRBJ1-4; d_gene: TRBD1; CDR3aa: CASSPGTALNEKLFF; CDR3nt: TGTGCCAGCAGTCCTGGGACAGCTCTGAATGAAAAACTGTTTTTT
v_gene: TRBV4-2; abundance: few; j_gene: TRBJ2-7; d_gene: TRBD2; CDR3aa: CASSQVSEGTSGTLSYEQYF; CDR3nt: TGTGCCAGCAGCCAAGTAAGCGAAGGGACTAGCGGGACTCTTTCCTACGAGCAGTACTTC
v_gene: TRBV10-3; abundance: few; j_gene: TRBJ1-5; d_gene: TRBD1; CDR3aa: CAISETSRGSGQPQHF; CDR3nt: TGTGCCATCAGTGAGACGAGCAGGGGGAGCGGTCAGCCCCAGCATTTT
v_gene: TRBV20-1; abundance: .; j_gene: TRBJ2-1; d_gene: TRBD1; CDR3aa: CSARDRAEQFF; CDR3nt: TGCAGTGCGCGGGACAGGGCTGAGCAGTTCTTC
v_gene: TRBV6-1; abundance: .; j_gene: TRBJ2-5; d_gene: TRBD2; CDR3aa: CASSGAGGKETQYF; CDR3nt: TGTGCCAGCAGCGGGGCGGGGGGAAAAGAGACCCAGTACTTC
v_gene: TRBV4-1; abundance: .; j_gene: TRBJ2-5; d_gene: .; CDR3aa: CASSLRDTLYNEQYF; CDR3nt: TGCGCCAGCAGCCTCCGGGACACTCTCTACAATGAGCAGTACTTC